The next 3 T cell receptor beta chains were all read from a single sample in a study of blood T cell repertoires in COVID-19. Profiling relied on immunoSEQ multiplex PCR, and the TCRdb table lists in-frame clones only, not all of them. Among roughly 80,000 clones listed, over 70% were seen once. Sequencing was done on a sample of peripheral blood. These receptors originate from a human donor in a cohort sampled during active COVID-19.

This clone showed up just once. This sequence joins TRBV10-3 and TRBJ2-3, with 11 bases lining up with TRBD2. Germline V gives CDR1 ENHRY, CDR2 SYGVKD. This CDR3 has 14 residues. The J segment lost 3 bases and the V segment lost 6 bases, leaving 2 bases of the junction unmatched. In nucleotides, the CDR3 is TGTGCCATCAGCACTAGCGGGGGTACAGATACGCAGTATTTT. Protein: CAISTSGGTDTQYF.

This chain links TRBV11-3 with TRBJ1-1; the match to TRBD1 covers 7 bases. This CDR3 comprises 15 residues. Trimming cost V 1 base and J 4 bases; bases outside gene matches: 6. The germline CDR1 and CDR2 sequences are SGHNT and YENEEA. CDR3 region: CASSLAGGKGTEAFF. The CDR3 DNA reads TGTGCCAGCAGCTTAGCAGGGGGAAAGGGCACTGAAGCTTTCTTT. Filled out from reference TRBV11-3 and TRBJ1-1, the complete variable domain reads EAGVVQSPRYKIIEKKQPVAFWCNPISGHNTLYWYLQNLGQGPELLIRYENEEAVDDSQLPKDRFSAERLKGVDSTLKIQPAELGDSAVYLCASSLAGGKGTEAFFGQGTRLTVV.

This chain links TRBV3-1 (or the pseudogene TRBV3-2) with TRBJ2-3; the match to TRBD2 covers 11 bases. Germline assignment: CDR1 LGHDT and CDR2 YNNKEL (reference sequence). Trimming at V came to 1 base and at J to 3 bases, leaving 3 bases not matched to a gene. CDR3 length: 16 residues. CDR3 sequence (DNA): TGTGCCAGCAGCCAAGTAGCGGGGGGGCGGACAGATACGCAGTATTTT. Its translation: CASSQVAGGRTDTQYF.